The sequence of this T cell receptor beta chain was determined in a study of T cell responses to AZD1222 COVID-19 vaccine. Study-level background: Doses given second, at about 4 or about 12 weeks, were pooled. Points from the study as a whole: CD4 TCRs linked to vaccination spanned spike, dominating at 160-218 and 743-854. Repertoires were collected only later (after the peak T cell response had occurred). Two AZD1222 doses significantly raised spike-specific TCR breadth and depth over controls.

V dropped 4 bases and J dropped 8; count of bases not matched to a gene: 5. CDR3 length: 14 amino acids. The germline CDR1 and CDR2 sequences are SGDLS and YYNGEE. A note on this clone: The antigen is unknown.

Clones were sequenced by immunoSEQ multiplex PCR, and TCRdb holds only the in-frame ones, with some missing. The table has 95,000 to 150,000 clones, around 90% seen once. The TCR comes from an adult in good health. The input for sequencing was peripheral blood, taken on day 0 of AZD1222 vaccination. J is TRBJ1-4 and V is TRBV9; 10 bases fit TRBD1. This CDR3 reads CASSIRTGGEKLFF. In nucleotides, the CDR3 is TGTGCCAGCAGCATAAGGACAGGGGGGGAAAAACTGTTTTTT. The entire variable domain, with the rest obtained from reference TRBV9 and TRBJ1-4, is as follows: DSGVTQTPKHLITATGQRVTLRCSPRSGDLSVYWYQQSLDQGLQFLIQYYNGEERAKGNILERFSAQQFPDLHSELNLSSLELGDSALYFCASSIRTGGEKLFFGSGTQLSVL.